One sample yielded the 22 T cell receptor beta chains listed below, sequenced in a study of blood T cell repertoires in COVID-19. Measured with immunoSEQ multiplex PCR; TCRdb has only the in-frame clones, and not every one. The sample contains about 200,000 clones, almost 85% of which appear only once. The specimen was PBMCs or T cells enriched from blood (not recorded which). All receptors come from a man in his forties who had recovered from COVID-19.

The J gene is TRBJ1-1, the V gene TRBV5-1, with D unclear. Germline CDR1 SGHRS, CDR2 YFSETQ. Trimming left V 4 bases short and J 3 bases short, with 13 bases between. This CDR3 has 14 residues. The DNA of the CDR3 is TGCGCCAGCAGCGACTATAGGGCGGACACTGAAGCTTTCTTT. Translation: CASSDYRADTEAFF.

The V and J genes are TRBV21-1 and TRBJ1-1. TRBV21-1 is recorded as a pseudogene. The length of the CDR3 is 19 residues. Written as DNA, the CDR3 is TGTGCCAGCAGCAATGACGGGGGGCGCTTCCCCACGATGAACACTGAAGCTTTCTTT. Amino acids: CASSNDGGRFPTMNTEAFF.

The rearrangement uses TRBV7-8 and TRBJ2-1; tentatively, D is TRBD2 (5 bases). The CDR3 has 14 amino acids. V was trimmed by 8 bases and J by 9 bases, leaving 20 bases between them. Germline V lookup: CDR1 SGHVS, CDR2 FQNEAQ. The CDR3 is CASGGRWSWFEQFF. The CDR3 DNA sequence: TGTGCCAGCGGAGGTCGCTGGAGCTGGTTTGAGCAGTTCTTC.

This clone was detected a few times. CDR3 nucleotides: TGTGCCAGCAGCGCCGGGACAGGGGCGTCCTCTGGAAACACCATATATTTT. Protein sequence: CASSAGTGASSGNTIYF. This chain connects TRBV9 to TRBJ1-3, with 10 bases matching TRBD1. Germline assignment: CDR1 SGDLS and CDR2 YYNGEE. The CDR3 has 17 residues. Trimming cost V 3 bases and J 0 bases; bases outside gene matches: 6.

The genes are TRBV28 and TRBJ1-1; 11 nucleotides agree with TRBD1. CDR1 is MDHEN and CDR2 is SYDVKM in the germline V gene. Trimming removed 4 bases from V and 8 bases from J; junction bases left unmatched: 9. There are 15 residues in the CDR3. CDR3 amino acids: CASSSRTGGATEAFF. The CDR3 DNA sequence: TGTGCCAGCAGTTCCCGGACAGGGGGCGCGACCGAAGCTTTCTTT.

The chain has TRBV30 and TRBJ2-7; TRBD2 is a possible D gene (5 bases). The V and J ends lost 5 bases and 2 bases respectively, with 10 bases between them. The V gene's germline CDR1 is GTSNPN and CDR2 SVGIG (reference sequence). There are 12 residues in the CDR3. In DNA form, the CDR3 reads TGTGCCTGGGGGGAGATAGCCTACGAGCAGTACTTC. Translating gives CAWGEIAYEQYF.

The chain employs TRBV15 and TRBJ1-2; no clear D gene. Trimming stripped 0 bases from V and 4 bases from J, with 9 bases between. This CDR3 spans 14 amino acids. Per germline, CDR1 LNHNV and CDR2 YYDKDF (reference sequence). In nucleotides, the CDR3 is TGTGCCACCAGCAGAGACGAGTTTCTCTATGGCTACACCTTC. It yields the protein CATSRDEFLYGYTF.

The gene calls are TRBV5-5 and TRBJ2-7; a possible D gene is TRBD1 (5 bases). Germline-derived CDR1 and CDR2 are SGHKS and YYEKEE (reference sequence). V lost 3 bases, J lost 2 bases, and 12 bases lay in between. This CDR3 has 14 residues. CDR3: CASSSTGSAYEQYF. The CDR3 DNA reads TGTGCCAGCAGCTCTACAGGCAGCGCCTACGAGCAGTACTTC.

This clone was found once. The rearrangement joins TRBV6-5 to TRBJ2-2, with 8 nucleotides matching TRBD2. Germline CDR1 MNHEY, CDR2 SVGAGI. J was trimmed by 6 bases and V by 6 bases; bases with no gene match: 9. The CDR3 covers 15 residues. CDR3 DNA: TGTGCCAGCAGAGAGCGGGGGAGGAGGGCCGGGGAGCTGTTTTTT. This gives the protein CASRERGRRAGELFF.

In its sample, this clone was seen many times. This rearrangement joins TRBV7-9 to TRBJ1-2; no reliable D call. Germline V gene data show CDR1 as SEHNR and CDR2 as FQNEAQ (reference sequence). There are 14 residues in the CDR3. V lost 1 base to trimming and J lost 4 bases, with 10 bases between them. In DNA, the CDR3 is TGTGCCAGCAGCTTAGGCGGGCAGATCTATGGCTACACCTTC. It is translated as CASSLGGQIYGYTF.

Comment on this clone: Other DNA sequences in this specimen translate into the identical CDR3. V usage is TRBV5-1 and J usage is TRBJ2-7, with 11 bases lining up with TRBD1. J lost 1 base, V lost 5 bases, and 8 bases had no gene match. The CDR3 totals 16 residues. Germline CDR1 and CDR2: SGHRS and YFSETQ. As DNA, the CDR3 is TGCGCCAGCAGTTCTACCGGGACAGGGGGATCCTACGAGCAGTACTTC. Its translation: CASSSTGTGGSYEQYF.

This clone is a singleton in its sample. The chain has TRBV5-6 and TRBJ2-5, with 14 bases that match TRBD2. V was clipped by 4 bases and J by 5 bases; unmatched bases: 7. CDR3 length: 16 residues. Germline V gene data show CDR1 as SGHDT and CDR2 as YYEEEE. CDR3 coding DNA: TGTGCCAGCAGCCTCCGACTAGCGGGGGGGCTCGAGACCCAGTACTTC. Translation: CASSLRLAGGLETQYF.

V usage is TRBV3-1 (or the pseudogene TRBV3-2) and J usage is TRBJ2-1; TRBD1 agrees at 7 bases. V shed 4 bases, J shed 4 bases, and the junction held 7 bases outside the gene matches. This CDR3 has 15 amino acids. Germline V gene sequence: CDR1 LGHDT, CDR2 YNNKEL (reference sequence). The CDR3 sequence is CASSPRDSEYNEQFF. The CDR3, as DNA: TGTGCCAGCAGCCCCCGGGACAGCGAGTACAATGAGCAGTTCTTC.

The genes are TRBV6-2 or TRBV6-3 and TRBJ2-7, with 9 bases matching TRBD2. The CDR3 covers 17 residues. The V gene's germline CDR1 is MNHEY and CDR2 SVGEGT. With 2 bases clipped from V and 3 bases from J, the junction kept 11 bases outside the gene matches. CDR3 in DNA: TGTGCCAGCAGTTACCTGGGGCCGCTAGCGGGAATCTACGAGCAGTACTTC. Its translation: CASSYLGPLAGIYEQYF.

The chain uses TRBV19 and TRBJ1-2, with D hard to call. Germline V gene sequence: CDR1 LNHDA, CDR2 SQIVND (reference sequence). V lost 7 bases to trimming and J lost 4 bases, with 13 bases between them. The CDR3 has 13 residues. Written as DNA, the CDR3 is TGTGCCAGTACCCCAGCGGGAGGCTATGGCTACACCTTC. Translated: CASTPAGGYGYTF.

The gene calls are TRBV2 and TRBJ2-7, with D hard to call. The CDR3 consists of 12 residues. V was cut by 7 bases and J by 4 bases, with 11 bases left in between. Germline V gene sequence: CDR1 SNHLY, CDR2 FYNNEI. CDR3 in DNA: TGTGCCAGCAACGCGGTCCAGTACGAGCAGTACTTC. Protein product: CASNAVQYEQYF.

The CDR3 nucleotides are TGTGCCAGCAGCTTAATGGGGACAGGGACGTACGAGCAGTACTTC. Residues: CASSLMGTGTYEQYF. The V call is TRBV7-9, the J call TRBJ2-7, with 9 bases matching TRBD1. Germline values: CDR1 SEHNR, CDR2 FQNEAQ (reference sequence). The CDR3 extends over 15 amino acids. V was clipped by 2 bases and J by 4 bases; unmatched bases: 6.

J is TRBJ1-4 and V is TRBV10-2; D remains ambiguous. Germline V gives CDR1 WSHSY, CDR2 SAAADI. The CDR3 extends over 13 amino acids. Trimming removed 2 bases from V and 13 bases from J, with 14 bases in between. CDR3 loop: CASSEAPRRTLFF. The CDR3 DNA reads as TGCGCCAGCAGTGAGGCACCCAGGCGAACACTGTTTTTT.

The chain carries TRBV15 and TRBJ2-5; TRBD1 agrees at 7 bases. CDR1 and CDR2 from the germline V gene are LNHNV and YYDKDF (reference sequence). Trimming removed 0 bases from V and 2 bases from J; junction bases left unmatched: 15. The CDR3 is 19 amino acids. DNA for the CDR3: TGTGCCACCAGCAGAGACTCTACCTTCAGGGACAGCCTACAAGAGACCCAGTACTTC. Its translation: CATSRDSTFRDSLQETQYF.

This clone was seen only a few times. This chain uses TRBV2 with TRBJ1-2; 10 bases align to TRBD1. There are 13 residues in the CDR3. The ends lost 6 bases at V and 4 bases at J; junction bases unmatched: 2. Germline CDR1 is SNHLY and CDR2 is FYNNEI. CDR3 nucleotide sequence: TGTGCCAGCAGGGGACAGGGGTCCTATGGCTACACCTTC. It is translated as CASRGQGSYGYTF.

CDR3 sequence: CSALYRSQSFF. The CDR3 DNA reads as TGCAGTGCTCTATACAGGTCCCAGAGTTTCTTT. The chain couples TRBV20-1 to TRBJ1-1; weak D call: TRBD1 (5 bases). Deletions cut 5 bases from V and 13 bases from J, with 17 bases between. Per germline, CDR1 DFQATT and CDR2 SNEGSKA (reference sequence). The CDR3 loop spans 11 amino acids.

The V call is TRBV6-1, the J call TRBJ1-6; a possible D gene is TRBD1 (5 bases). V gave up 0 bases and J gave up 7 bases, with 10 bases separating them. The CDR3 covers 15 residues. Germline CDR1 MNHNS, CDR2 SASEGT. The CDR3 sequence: CASSEAPGRNSPLHF. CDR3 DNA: TGTGCCAGCAGTGAAGCCCCAGGGAGGAATTCACCCCTCCACTTT.